These 19 T cell receptor beta chains came from one sample sequenced in a study of tumor-infiltrating lymphocytes in primary liver carcinoma. Priming with a constant-region primer yielded TCR beta cDNA from 450 to 550 ng total RNA. TCR beta libraries came from three nested multiplex PCR rounds using slightly modified ARM-PCR. Two initial PCR rounds of around 9 cycles each paired TRBV1-TRBV30 forward primers with a C-beta reverse primer. TCRdb reprocessed the multiplex PCR reads via MiXCR and lists one record per CDR3 protein. The sample has around 120,000 distinct CDR3 sequences; 60% to 70% are singletons. It was from roughly 20-30 mg of unsorted bulk tissue that RNA and DNA were co-extracted. Sequenced sample: liver tumor tissue from sampling region 1. Specified subset: tumor region T1, superior pole. The receptors shown here come from a woman in her sixties with primary liver carcinoma and hepatitis B virus infection.

This clonotype turned up a few times. The rearrangement links TRBV28 to TRBJ1-6; TRBD1 might be the D (6 bases). Germline V lookup: CDR1 MDHEN, CDR2 SYDVKM. The CDR3 totals 14 residues. Trimming pared 7 bases from V and 8 bases from J, leaving 15 bases between. The CDR3 DNA follows: TGTGCCAGCAACCCCGGGGGCGCGGATTCACCCCTCCACTTT. Protein: CASNPGGADSPLHF. Full variable domain (rest looked up from reference TRBV28 and TRBJ1-6): DVKVTQSSRYLVKRTGEKVFLECVQDMDHENMFWYRQDPGLGLRLIYFSYDVKMKEKGDIPEGYSVSREKKERFSLILESASTNQTSMYLCASNPGGADSPLHFGNGTRLTVT.

This clonotype showed up just once. V and J are TRBV11-1 and TRBJ2-1; the D gene is possibly TRBD2 (5 bases). V lost 9 bases and J 5 bases, leaving 17 bases between the germline ends. CDR3 length: 14 amino acids. The germline gives CDR1 SGHAT, CDR2 FQDESV (reference sequence). The CDR3 spells CASSPDYWNNEQFF. Written as DNA, the CDR3 is TGTGCCAGTAGCCCCGACTACTGGAACAATGAGCAGTTCTTC. The full variable domain, with the rest looked up from reference TRBV11-1 and TRBJ2-1, is EAEVAQSPRYKITEKSQAVAFWCDPISGHATLYWYRQILGQGPELLVQFQDESVVDDSQLPKDRFSAERLKGVDSTLKIQPAELGDSAMYLCASSPDYWNNEQFFGPGTRLTVL.

As to this clonotype: This sequence may be a read error, since a much larger clone differs from it by one base. This chain uses TRBV5-5 with TRBJ2-1; D might be TRBD2 (6 bases). The CDR3 loop spans 18 amino acids. Germline assignment: CDR1 SGHKS and CDR2 YYEKEE (reference sequence). The DNA of the CDR3 is TGTGCCAGCAGCCCGGAGGGCGGCAGGGCAAATTCCTACGATGAGCAGTTCTTC. This encodes CASSPEGGRANSYDEQFF. Drawing the rest from reference TRBV5-5 and TRBJ2-1, the complete variable domain is DAGVTQSPTHLIKTRGQQVTLRCSPISGHKSVSWYQQVLGQGPQFIFQYYEKEERGRGNFPDRFSARQFPNYSSELNVNALLLGDSALYLCASSPEGGRANSYDEQFFGPGTRLTVL.

This clonotype showed up just a few times. This may stem from a read error, because a much larger clone lies one nucleotide away. The rearrangement uses TRBV12-3 or TRBV12-4 and TRBJ1-3, with no clear D. This CDR3 spans 12 amino acids. The CDR3 coding sequence is TGTGTCAGCATCGTCTCTGGAAACACCATATATTTT. It encodes CVSIVSGNTIYF.

Concerning this clonotype itself: This may come from a read error, since a much larger clone is one base off. The chain combines TRBV4-1 with TRBJ2-5, with 8 bases identical to TRBD2. Trimming took 5 bases from V and 0 from J; bases not matched to a gene: 8. The CDR3 contains 16 residues. Germline values: CDR1 MGHRA, CDR2 YSYEKL. The CDR3 sequence: CASSVISGTHQETQYF. The CDR3 nucleotides are TGCGCCAGCAGCGTGATTAGCGGGACTCACCAAGAGACCCAGTACTTC.

Concerning this clonotype: In this CDR3 the conserved last residue, phenylalanine or tryptophan, is missing, so a read error is likely. The CDR3 region has the DNA TGTGTCAGCAGCGAACGGGACAGGGGTTCGGATCAGCCCCAGCATTCT. Translating gives CVSSERDRGSDQPQHS. The chain is built from TRBV7-9 and TRBJ1-5; 10 nucleotides match TRBD1. CDR1 and CDR2 (germline): SEHNR, FQNEAQ (reference sequence). This CDR3 comprises 16 residues.

This clonotype was recorded many times. The chain carries TRBV4-2 and TRBJ2-7, with 12 bases fitting TRBD2. The CDR3 covers 14 residues. The V gene end was trimmed by 0 bases and the J gene end by 13 bases; junction bases not matched to a gene: 7. Germline CDR1 reads LGHNA; CDR2 reads YNFKEQ. The DNA of the CDR3 is TGTGCCAGCAGCCAAGATAGACTAGCGGGAGAAACCTACTTC. This translates into CASSQDRLAGETYF.

As regards this clonotype: A junction end diverges from the germline sequence, so it may reflect a read error. The V and J genes are TRBV6-5 and TRBJ1-5; no clear D gene. Germline CDR1 reads MNHEY; CDR2 reads SVGAGI. There are 15 residues in the CDR3. The DNA of the CDR3 is TGTGCCAGTAGTTACTCGATAAAGAGCAATCAGCCCAAGCATTTT. Residues: CASSYSIKSNQPKHF.

To note about this clonotype: Its ends do not fully match the called genes, so a read error is possible. The rearrangement links TRBV11-2 to TRBJ2-7; D might be TRBD2 (5 bases). Germline lookup yields CDR1 SGHAT and CDR2 FQNNGV. This CDR3 has 13 residues. CDR3 loop: CPSSFGRGYEQYF. The CDR3 DNA reads as TGCCCTAGCAGCTTCGGTCGGGGCTACGAGCAGTACTTC.

In its sample, this clonotype was seen a few times. V is TRBV28 and J is TRBJ1-1, with 8 bases fitting TRBD1. CDR3 length: 13 residues. Per germline, CDR1 MDHEN and CDR2 SYDVKM. Trimming at V came to 2 bases and at J to 7 bases, leaving 3 bases not matched to a gene. This CDR3 reads CASSLSGQGEAFF. CDR3 in DNA: TGTGCCAGCAGTTTAAGCGGACAGGGTGAAGCTTTCTTT.

On this clonotype itself: This may be a read error: a much more frequent sequence differs by one nucleotide. This chain connects TRBV6-1 to TRBJ1-2, with TRBD1 matching over 11 bases. Germline V lookup: CDR1 MNHNS, CDR2 SASEGT. This CDR3 region has 18 residues. Here the CDR3 DNA reads TGTGCCAGCAAGATCCTACTCGGAGGACAGGGGGCTGAATATGGCCACACCTTC. Translating gives CASKILLGGQGAEYGHTF.

As for this clonotype: The junction shows a germline mismatch at one end, possibly a read error. The chain carries TRBV11-2 and TRBJ2-7; D may correspond to TRBD1 or TRBD2 (5 bases each). Germline-derived CDR1 and CDR2 are SGHAT and FQNNGV. This CDR3 has 15 residues. The CDR3 DNA sequence: TGTGCCATCAGCCCCAAAGAGACAGTCCCGGGGGAGCAGTACTTC. Its protein product is CAISPKETVPGEQYF.

The J gene is TRBJ2-1, the V gene TRBV6-5, with 9 bases matching TRBD2. The J segment lost 5 bases and the V segment lost 7 bases, leaving 12 bases of the junction unmatched. The CDR3 totals 16 residues. Germline V gene lookup returns CDR1 MNHEY and CDR2 SVGAGI. The CDR3 sequence: CASNPQVTSGHNEQFF. The CDR3 DNA sequence: TGTGCCAGCAACCCGCAAGTGACTAGCGGACACAATGAGCAGTTCTTC.

About this clonotype itself: Compared with germline, one end of the junction differs, possibly owing to a read error. This chain links TRBV5-1 with TRBJ2-1; D uncertain. Germline CDR1 reads SGHRS; CDR2 reads YFSETQ. The CDR3 totals 16 residues. DNA for the CDR3: TGCGCCAGTAGCTTGGATTGGGCGGCCTCCTACAATGGGCAGTTCTTC. Its protein product is CASSLDWAASYNGQFF.

As regards this clonotype: Just one base apart from a much larger clone, this may be a read error. The chain recombines TRBV7-9 with TRBJ2-7, with 7 bases identical to TRBD1. CDR1 is SEHNR, CDR2 FQNEAQ, per germline (reference sequence). The CDR3 has 13 amino acids. V gave up 7 bases and J gave up 1 base; unmatched junction bases: 4. The CDR3 spells CASNQGESYEQYF. Here the CDR3 DNA reads TGTGCCAGCAACCAGGGGGAATCCTACGAGCAGTACTTC.

This clonotype was seen more than once but under ten times. The chain recombines TRBV20-1 with TRBJ2-7, with 8 bases aligning to TRBD1. V shed 0 bases and J 5 bases; nucleotides not matched to a gene: 9. CDR3 size: 15 residues. Per germline, CDR1 DFQATT and CDR2 SNEGSKA (reference sequence). CDR3 protein: CSARDQGQGTHEQYF. CDR3 sequence (DNA): TGCAGTGCTAGAGATCAAGGACAGGGAACCCACGAGCAGTACTTC.

The V gene is TRBV28, the J gene TRBJ1-3; D is undetermined. V dropped 5 bases and J dropped 2 bases, with 16 bases sitting between them. The CDR3 sequence is 16 residues long. Germline CDR1 is MDHEN and CDR2 is SYDVKM. CDR3 residues: CASSHHRKGPGNTIYF. The CDR3 DNA reads TGTGCCAGCAGTCATCATCGGAAAGGACCTGGAAACACCATATATTTT. Full variable domain (outside the CDR3, taken from reference TRBV28 and TRBJ1-3): DVKVTQSSRYLVKRTGEKVFLECVQDMDHENMFWYRQDPGLGLRLIYFSYDVKMKEKGDIPEGYSVSREKKERFSLILESASTNQTSMYLCASSHHRKGPGNTIYFGEGSWLTVV.

About this clonotype itself: An end of the junction does not agree with germline; a read error may underlie this. The V and J genes are TRBV25-1 and TRBJ2-1; D may correspond to TRBD1 or TRBD2 (5 bases each). The V gene's germline CDR1 is MGHDK and CDR2 SYGVNS. The CDR3 spans 14 residues. Here the CDR3 reads CATSEPGPGNEQFF. The CDR3 coding sequence is TGTGCCACCAGTGAGCCGGGACCTGGCAATGAGCAATTCTTC.

With regard to this clonotype: This clone may be a read error of a much larger clone one base away. The chain employs TRBV12-3 or TRBV12-4 and TRBJ1-1; the D is unclear. This CDR3 is built from 14 residues. In DNA, the CDR3 is TGTGCCAGCGGTTTAGTCCCCCCGGGCACTGAAGCTTTCTTT. As protein: CASGLVPPGTEAFF.